The 9 T cell receptor beta chains listed next were all sequenced from one sample in a study of vaccination effects on CD4 cells after COVID-19. The assay was immunoSEQ multiplex PCR, and TCRdb's table has in-frame clones only and misses some. The sample records roughly 35,000 clones, around 78% being singletons. No antigens are known for them. Antigen-specific CD4+ T cells were expanded (with viral peptide pools) by the ViraFEST assay ahead of sequencing. The culture ran for about eleven days before CD4+ T cells were isolated. None of these healthy vaccinees had been infected with SARS-CoV-2 before vaccination. The sample was CD4+ T cells from PBMCs cultured with HCoV-OC43 spike peptides, taken before COVID-19 vaccination. Regarding subset: HCoV-OC43 spike overlapping peptide pool stimulation. Source of these receptors: a human donor who received a COVID-19 vaccine.

In this sample, this clone turned up once. The gene calls are TRBV6-5 and TRBJ1-4; possible D gene TRBD1, 5 bases. The CDR3 is made up of 16 amino acids. Germline-derived CDR1 and CDR2 are MNHEY and SVGAGI. V lost 4 bases, J lost 4 bases, and 16 bases lay in between. For the CDR3, the DNA is TGTGCCAGCAGTTCCTGGGGCGACAGTAATAATGAAAAACTGTTTTTT. As protein: CASSSWGDSNNEKLFF.

This clone was recorded a few times. V is TRBV28 and J is TRBJ2-7, with a weak D call TRBD2 (6 bases). Looked up from germline, CDR1 is MDHEN and CDR2 is SYDVKM. V lost 5 bases, J lost 4 bases, and 24 bases lay in between. This CDR3 is built from 17 residues. The CDR3 is CASSPHSGWTDPYEQYF. DNA of the CDR3: TGTGCCAGCAGTCCACACAGCGGGTGGACCGACCCTTACGAGCAGTACTTC.

V and J are TRBV7-9 and TRBJ1-4; no firm D call. The V gene's germline CDR1 is SEHNR and CDR2 FQNEAQ (reference sequence). This CDR3 is built from 12 residues. Trimming took off 5 bases at V and 7 bases at J, with 8 bases between the two ends. The CDR3 DNA reads as TGTGCCAGCAGCCGAGCTGGTGAAAAACTGTTTTTT. Its translation: CASSRAGEKLFF.

This chain connects TRBV7-2 to TRBJ2-1; 8 nucleotides align to TRBD1. CDR1 SGHTA and CDR2 FQGNSA come from the germline V gene. This CDR3 is built from 17 residues. Trimming took 6 bases from V and 4 from J; bases not matched to a gene: 14. CDR3 residues: CASSRPRGPGPYNEQFF. The CDR3 DNA is TGTGCCAGCAGTCGACCCAGGGGGCCTGGACCATACAATGAGCAGTTCTTC.

This chain joins TRBV27 and TRBJ1-1; D call uncertain. Germline-derived CDR1 and CDR2 are MNHEY and SMNVEV (reference sequence). The CDR3 runs to 13 residues. Trimming left V 7 bases short and J 5 bases short, with 14 bases between. For the CDR3, the DNA is TGTGCCAGCACCCGAACAAGTGGAACTGAAGCTTTCTTT. Protein: CASTRTSGTEAFF.

The chain carries TRBV6-5 and TRBJ1-2; 11 nucleotides line up with TRBD1. This CDR3 has 14 residues. In germline, CDR1 is MNHEY, CDR2 SVGAGI. J gave up 8 bases and V 0 bases, and 2 bases lay outside the gene matches. CDR3 sequence reads: CASSYSGQGGGYTF. For the CDR3, the DNA is TGTGCCAGCAGTTACTCGGGACAGGGGGGGGGCTACACCTTC.

The chain is built from TRBV7-3 and TRBJ2-1; 8 bases are shared with TRBD2. The germline V gene encodes CDR1 SGHTA and CDR2 FQGTGA. The V and J ends lost 2 bases and 5 bases, in that order; junction bases with no gene match: 5. The CDR3 contains 15 residues. DNA of the CDR3: TGTGCCAGCAGCTTAGGGACTAGGGGCAACAATGAGCAGTTCTTC. Its translation: CASSLGTRGNNEQFF. The entire variable domain, with the rest obtained from reference TRBV7-3 and TRBJ2-1, is as follows: GAGVSQTPSNKVTEKGKYVELRCDPISGHTALYWYRQSLGQGPEFLIYFQGTGAADDSGLPNDRFFAVRPEGSVSTLKIQRTERGDSAVYLCASSLGTRGNNEQFFGPGTRLTVL.

The rearrangement joins TRBV7-2 to TRBJ2-2; tentative D call: TRBD2 (6 bases). Trimming left V 6 bases short and J 4 bases short, with 12 bases between. The CDR3 length is 14 residues. Germline loops: CDR1 SGHTA, CDR2 FQGNSA. The CDR3 DNA sequence: TGTGCCAGCAGAAACCCCGGGGGCACCGGGGAGCTGTTTTTT. The encoded protein is CASRNPGGTGELFF.

The rearrangement joins TRBV5-5 to TRBJ1-5; D remains ambiguous. CDR1 and CDR2 from the germline V gene are SGHKS and YYEKEE (reference sequence). This CDR3 comprises 13 residues. The V end lost 1 base, the J end lost 6 bases, and 8 bases lay between the germline ends. CDR3 sequence (DNA): TGTGCCAGCAGCTTGTGGGTTAGTCAGCCCCAGCATTTT. Amino acids: CASSLWVSQPQHF.